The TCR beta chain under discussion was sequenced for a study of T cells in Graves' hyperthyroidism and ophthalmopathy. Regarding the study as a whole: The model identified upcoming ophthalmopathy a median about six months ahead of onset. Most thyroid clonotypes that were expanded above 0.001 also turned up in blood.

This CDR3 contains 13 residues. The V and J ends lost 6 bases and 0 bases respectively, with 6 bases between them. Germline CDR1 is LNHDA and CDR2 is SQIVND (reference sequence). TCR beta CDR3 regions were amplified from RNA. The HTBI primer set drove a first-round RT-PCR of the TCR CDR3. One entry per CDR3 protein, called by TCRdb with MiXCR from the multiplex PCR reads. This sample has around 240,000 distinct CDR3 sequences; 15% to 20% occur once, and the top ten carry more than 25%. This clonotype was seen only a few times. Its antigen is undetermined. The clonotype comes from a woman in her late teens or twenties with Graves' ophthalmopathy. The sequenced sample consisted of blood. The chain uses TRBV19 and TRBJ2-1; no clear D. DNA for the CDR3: TGTGCCAGTAGCAGATACTCCTACAATGAGCAGTTCTTC. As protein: CASSRYSYNEQFF.